This TCR beta chain was retrieved from a study of spatial heterogeneity in lung cancer. V lost 5 bases to trimming and J lost 0 bases, with 11 bases between them. The germline V gene encodes CDR1 SGHTA and CDR2 FQGNSA. The CDR3 consists of 16 residues. Study findings and constraints: The study found that expanded intratumoral alpha and beta TCR counts tracked tumor mutation counts.

This clonotype came up many times. Its antigen is not known. Regarding time point: sample taken at primary tumor resection. MiXCR, applied by TCRdb to the 5' RACE reads, yields one record per CDR3 protein. The sample has about 23,000 distinct CDR3 sequences; about 4.4% are singletons. Sequenced here: lung tumor tissue, sampled at surgery. The chain couples TRBV7-2 to TRBJ1-6; TRBD1 is a possible D gene (5 bases). This sequence originates from a male donor with early-stage non-small cell lung cancer. Written as DNA, the CDR3 is TGTGCCAGCAGCCCTGGGGGGAGCTCCTATAATTCACCCCTCCACTTT. This codes for CASSPGGSSYNSPLHF.